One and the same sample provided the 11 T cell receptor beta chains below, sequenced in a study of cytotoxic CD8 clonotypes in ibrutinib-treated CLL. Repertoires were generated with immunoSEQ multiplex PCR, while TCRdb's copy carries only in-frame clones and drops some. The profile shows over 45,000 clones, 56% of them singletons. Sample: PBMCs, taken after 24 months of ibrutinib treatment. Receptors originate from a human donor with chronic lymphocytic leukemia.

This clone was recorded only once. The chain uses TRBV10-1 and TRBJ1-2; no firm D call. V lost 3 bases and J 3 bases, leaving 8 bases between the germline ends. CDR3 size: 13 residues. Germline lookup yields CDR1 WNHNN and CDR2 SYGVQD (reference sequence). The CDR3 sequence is CASSEDGHYGYTF. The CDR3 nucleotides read TGCGCCAGCAGTGAAGACGGCCACTATGGCTACACCTTC.

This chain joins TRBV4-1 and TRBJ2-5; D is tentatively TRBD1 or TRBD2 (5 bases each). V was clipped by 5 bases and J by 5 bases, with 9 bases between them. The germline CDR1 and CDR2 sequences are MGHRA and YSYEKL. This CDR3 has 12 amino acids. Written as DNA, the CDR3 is TGCGCCAGCAGCGGGACGGGGGAGACCCAGTACTTC. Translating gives CASSGTGETQYF.

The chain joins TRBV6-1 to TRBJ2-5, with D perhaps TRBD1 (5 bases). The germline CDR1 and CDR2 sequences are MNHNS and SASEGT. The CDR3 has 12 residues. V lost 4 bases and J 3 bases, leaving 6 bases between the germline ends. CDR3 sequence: CASSAREETQYF. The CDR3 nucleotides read TGTGCCAGCAGTGCCAGGGAAGAGACCCAGTACTTC.

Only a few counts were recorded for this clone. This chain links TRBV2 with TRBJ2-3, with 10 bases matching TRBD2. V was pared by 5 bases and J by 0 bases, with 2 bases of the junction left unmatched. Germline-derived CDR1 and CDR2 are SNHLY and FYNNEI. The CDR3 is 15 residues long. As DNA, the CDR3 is TGTGCCAGCAGTACACTAGCGGGAAGCACAGATACGCAGTATTTT. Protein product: CASSTLAGSTDTQYF. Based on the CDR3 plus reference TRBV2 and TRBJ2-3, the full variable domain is EPEVTQTPSHQVTQMGQEVILRCVPISNHLYFYWYRQILGQKVEFLVSFYNNEISEKSEIFDDQFSVERPDGSNFTLKIRSTKLEDSAMYFCASSTLAGSTDTQYFGPGTRLTVL.

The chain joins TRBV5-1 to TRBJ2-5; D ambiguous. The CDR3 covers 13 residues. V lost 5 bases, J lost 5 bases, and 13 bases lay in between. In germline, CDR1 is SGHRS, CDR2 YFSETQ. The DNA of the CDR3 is TGCGCCAGCAGGAGCACCCCCGGGGAGACCCAGTACTTC. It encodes CASRSTPGETQYF.

The CDR3 sequence is CASRSGSLDGYTF. CDR3 DNA: TGTGCCAGCAGGTCCGGGTCCCTAGATGGCTACACCTTC. This chain uses TRBV7-6 with TRBJ1-2, with D hard to call. Germline CDR1 SGHVS, CDR2 FNYEAQ. Trimming left V 6 bases short and J 6 bases short, with 14 bases between. The CDR3 sequence is 13 residues long.

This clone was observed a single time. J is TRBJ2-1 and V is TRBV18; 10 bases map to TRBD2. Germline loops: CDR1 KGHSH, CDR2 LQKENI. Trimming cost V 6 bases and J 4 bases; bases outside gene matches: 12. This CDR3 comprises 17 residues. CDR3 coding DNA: TGTGCCAGCTCGTTCAACCCCCTAGCGGGAGAATACAATGAGCAGTTCTTC. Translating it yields CASSFNPLAGEYNEQFF.

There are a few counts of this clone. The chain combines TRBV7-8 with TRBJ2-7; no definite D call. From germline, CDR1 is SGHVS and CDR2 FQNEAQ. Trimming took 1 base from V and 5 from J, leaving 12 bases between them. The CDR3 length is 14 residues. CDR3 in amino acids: CASSLGGSFDEQYV. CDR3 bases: TGTGCCAGCAGCTTAGGGGGTAGTTTCGACGAGCAGTACGTC.

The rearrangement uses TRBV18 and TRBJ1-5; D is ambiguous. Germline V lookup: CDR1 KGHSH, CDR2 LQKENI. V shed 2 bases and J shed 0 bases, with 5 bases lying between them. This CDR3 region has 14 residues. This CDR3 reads CASSPSNSNQPQHF. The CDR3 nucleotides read TGTGCCAGCTCACCATCCAATAGCAATCAGCCCCAGCATTTT.

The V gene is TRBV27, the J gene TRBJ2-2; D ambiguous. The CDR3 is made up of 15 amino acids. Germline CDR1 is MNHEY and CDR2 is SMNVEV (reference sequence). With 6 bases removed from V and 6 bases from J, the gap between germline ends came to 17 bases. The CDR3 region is CASSTGSRLAGELFF. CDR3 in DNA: TGTGCCAGCAGCACTGGTTCAAGATTGGCCGGGGAGCTGTTTTTT.

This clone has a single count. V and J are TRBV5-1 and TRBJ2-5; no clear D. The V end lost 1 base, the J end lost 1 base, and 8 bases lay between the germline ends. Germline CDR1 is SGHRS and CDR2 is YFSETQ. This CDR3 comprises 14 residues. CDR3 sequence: CASSLTAPQETQYF. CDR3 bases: TGCGCCAGCAGCTTGACGGCTCCCCAAGAGACCCAGTACTTC.